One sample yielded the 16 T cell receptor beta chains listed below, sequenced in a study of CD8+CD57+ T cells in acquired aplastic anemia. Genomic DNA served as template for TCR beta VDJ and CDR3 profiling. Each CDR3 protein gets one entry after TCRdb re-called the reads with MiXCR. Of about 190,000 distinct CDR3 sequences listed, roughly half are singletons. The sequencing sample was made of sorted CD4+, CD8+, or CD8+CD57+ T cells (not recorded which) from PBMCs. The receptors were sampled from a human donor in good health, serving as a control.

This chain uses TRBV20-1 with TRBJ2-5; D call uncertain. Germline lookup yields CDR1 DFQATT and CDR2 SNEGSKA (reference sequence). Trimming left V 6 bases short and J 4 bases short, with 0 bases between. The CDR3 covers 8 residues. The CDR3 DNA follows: TGCAGTGCAGAGACCCAGTACTTC. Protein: CSAETQYF.

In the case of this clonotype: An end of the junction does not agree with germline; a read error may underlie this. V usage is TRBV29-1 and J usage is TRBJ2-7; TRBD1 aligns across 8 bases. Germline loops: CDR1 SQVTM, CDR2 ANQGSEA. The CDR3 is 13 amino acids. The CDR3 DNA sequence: TGCAGCGCGGAGGGACAGGAGTCCTACGAGCGGTACTTC. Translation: CSAEGQESYERYF.

The CDR3 DNA sequence: TGTGCCAGCAGGCCAGCGGGGGCGGGACAGCTCACGGAAGCTAACTATGGCTACACCTTC. Translation: CASRPAGAGQLTEANYGYTF. V usage is TRBV7-2 and J usage is TRBJ1-2; 7 nucleotides match TRBD1. The germline CDR1 and CDR2 sequences are SGHTA and FQGNSA. J was trimmed by 0 bases and V by 6 bases; bases with no gene match: 22. The CDR3 extends over 20 amino acids.

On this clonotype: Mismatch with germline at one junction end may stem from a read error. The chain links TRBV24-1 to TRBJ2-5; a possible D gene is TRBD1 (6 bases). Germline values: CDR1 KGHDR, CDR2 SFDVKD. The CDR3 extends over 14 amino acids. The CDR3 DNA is TGTGCCACCAGTGATCTGGGACACCAAGAGGCCCAGTACTTC. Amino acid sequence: CATSDLGHQEAQYF.

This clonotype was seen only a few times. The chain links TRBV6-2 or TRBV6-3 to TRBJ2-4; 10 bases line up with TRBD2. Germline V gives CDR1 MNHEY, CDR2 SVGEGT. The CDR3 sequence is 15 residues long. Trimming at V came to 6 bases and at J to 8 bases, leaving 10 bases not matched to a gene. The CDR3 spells CASSKRGGLDDIQYF. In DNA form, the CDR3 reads TGTGCCAGCAGCAAGCGGGGGGGCCTGGACGACATTCAGTACTTC.

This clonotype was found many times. The CDR3 reads CASSRNSRNTEAFF. The CDR3 DNA reads TGTGCCAGCAGTCGCAACAGCCGGAACACTGAAGCTTTCTTT. The V and J genes are TRBV6-2 or TRBV6-3 and TRBJ1-1, with no clear D. CDR3 length: 14 amino acids. The ends were cut back, 5 bases at V and 1 base at J, with 11 bases in the middle. Germline V lookup: CDR1 MNHEY, CDR2 SVGEGT.

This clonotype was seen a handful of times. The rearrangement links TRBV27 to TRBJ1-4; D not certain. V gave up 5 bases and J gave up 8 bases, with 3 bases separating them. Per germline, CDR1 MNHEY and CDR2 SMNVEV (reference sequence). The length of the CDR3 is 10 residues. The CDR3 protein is CASSREKLFF. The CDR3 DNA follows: TGTGCCAGCAGTAGAGAAAAACTGTTTTTT. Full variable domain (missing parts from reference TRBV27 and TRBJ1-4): EAQVTQNPRYLITVTGKKLTVTCSQNMNHEYMSWYRQDPGLGLRQIYYSMNVEVTDKGDVPEGYKVSRKEKRNFPLILESPSPNQTSLYFCASSREKLFFGSGTQLSVL.

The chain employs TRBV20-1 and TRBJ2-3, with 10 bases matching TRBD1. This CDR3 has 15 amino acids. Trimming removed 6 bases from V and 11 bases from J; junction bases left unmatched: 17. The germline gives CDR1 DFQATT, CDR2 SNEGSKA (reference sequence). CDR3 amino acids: CSAPTGTGVGNEQYF. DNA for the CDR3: TGCAGTGCGCCGACCGGGACAGGGGTTGGCAATGAGCAGTATTTT.

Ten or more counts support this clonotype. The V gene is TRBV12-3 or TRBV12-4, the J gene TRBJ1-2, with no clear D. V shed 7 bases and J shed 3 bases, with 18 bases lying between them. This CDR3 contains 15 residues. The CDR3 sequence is CASTLSLDYDYGYTF. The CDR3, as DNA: TGTGCCAGCACCCTGAGCCTAGACTATGACTATGGCTACACCTTC.

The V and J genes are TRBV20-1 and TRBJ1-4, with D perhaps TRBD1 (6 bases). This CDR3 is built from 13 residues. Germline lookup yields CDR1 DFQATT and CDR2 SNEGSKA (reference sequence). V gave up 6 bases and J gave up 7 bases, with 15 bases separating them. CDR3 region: CSAARSGVEKLFF. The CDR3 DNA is TGCAGTGCAGCTAGGTCAGGGGTTGAAAAACTGTTTTTT.

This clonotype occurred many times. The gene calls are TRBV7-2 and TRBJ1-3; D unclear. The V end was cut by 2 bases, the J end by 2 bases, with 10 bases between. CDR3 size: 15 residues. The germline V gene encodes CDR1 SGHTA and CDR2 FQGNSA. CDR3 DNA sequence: TGTGCCAGCAGCTTACAAATCACGGCTGGAAACACCATATATTTT. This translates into CASSLQITAGNTIYF.

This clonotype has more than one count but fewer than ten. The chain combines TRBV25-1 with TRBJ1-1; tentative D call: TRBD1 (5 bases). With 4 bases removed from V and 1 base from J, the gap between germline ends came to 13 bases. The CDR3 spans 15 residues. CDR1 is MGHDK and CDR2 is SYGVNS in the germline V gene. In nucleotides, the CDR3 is TGTGCCAGCAGTGCGATCGGGGGTGGGAACACTGAAGCTTTCTTT. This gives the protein CASSAIGGGNTEAFF.

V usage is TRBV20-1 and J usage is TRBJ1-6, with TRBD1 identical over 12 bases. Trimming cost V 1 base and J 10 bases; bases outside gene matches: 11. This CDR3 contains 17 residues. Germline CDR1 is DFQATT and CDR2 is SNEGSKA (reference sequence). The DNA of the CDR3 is TGCAGTGCTAGAGTTCAGGCGGGACAGGGGGCCAGATCACCCCTCCACTTT. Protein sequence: CSARVQAGQGARSPLHF.

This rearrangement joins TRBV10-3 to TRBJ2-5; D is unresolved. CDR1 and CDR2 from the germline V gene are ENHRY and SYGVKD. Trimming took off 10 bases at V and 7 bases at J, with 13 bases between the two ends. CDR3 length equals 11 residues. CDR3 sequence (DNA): TGTGCCAGCACCCCTTGGGGGACCCAGTACTTC. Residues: CASTPWGTQYF.

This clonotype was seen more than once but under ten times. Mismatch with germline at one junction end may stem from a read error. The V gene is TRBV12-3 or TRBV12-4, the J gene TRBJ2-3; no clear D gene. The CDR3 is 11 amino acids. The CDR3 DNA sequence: TGTGTCAGCAGCCGAACAGATACGCAGTATTTT. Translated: CVSSRTDTQYF.

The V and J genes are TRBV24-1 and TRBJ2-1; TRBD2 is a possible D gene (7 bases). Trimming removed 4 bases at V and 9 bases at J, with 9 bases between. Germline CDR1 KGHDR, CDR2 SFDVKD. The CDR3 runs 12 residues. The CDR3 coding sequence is TGTGCCACCAGTGAGGGGGGGCGTGAGCAGTTCTTC. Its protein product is CATSEGGREQFF.